The 19 T cell receptor beta chains presented below share a single source sample, sequenced in a study of blood T cell repertoires in COVID-19. Clones were read by immunoSEQ multiplex PCR, and TCRdb kept only the in-frame ones, dropping some. This sample has roughly 200,000 clones, with roughly 77% found just once. The sample comprised PBMCs or T cells enriched from blood (not recorded which). The receptors were gathered from a man between 35 and 55 years old who had recovered from COVID-19.

Written as DNA, the CDR3 is TGTGCCAGCAGCCAGATGGACAGGGCTTGGGGCAATGAGCAGTTCTTC. This encodes CASSQMDRAWGNEQFF. V is TRBV14 and J is TRBJ2-1, with TRBD1 matching 8 bases. Trimming removed 3 bases from V and 6 bases from J; junction bases left unmatched: 10. Germline assignment: CDR1 SGHDN and CDR2 FVKESK. CDR3 length: 16 residues.

This clone appeared a few times. The genes are TRBV7-9 and TRBJ1-5; no clear D gene. Germline values: CDR1 SEHNR, CDR2 FQNEAQ (reference sequence). The CDR3 consists of 13 residues. With 4 bases removed from V and 3 bases from J, the gap between germline ends came to 7 bases. The CDR3 loop is CASSSGDNQPQHF. Written as DNA, the CDR3 is TGTGCCAGCAGCTCAGGTGACAATCAGCCCCAGCATTTT.

The chain is built from TRBV7-9 and TRBJ1-4, with TRBD1 matching 7 bases. V was pared by 1 base and J by 0 bases, with 5 bases of the junction left unmatched. The CDR3 covers 17 residues. Looked up from germline, CDR1 is SEHNR and CDR2 is FQNEAQ (reference sequence). As DNA, the CDR3 is TGTGCCAGCAGCTTAGTGGGACAGATTGCAACTAATGAAAAACTGTTTTTT. Amino acids: CASSLVGQIATNEKLFF.

The CDR3 DNA is TGTGCCAGTAAACCAGGAATTGCAACTAATGAAAAACTGTTTTTT. It yields the protein CASKPGIATNEKLFF. The V call is TRBV19, the J call TRBJ1-4, with D hard to call. This CDR3 has 15 residues. Germline V gene sequence: CDR1 LNHDA, CDR2 SQIVND (reference sequence). Trimming pared 7 bases from V and 0 bases from J, leaving 12 bases between.

Only one count was recorded for this clone. The CDR3 loop is CASSRDRGPGDTQYF. In DNA, the CDR3 is TGTGCCAGCAGCCGTGACAGGGGGCCGGGAGATACGCAGTATTTT. The chain uses TRBV2 and TRBJ2-3; 10 positions match TRBD1. The CDR3 is made up of 15 amino acids. With 6 bases clipped from V and 5 bases from J, the junction kept 8 bases outside the gene matches. Germline CDR1 is SNHLY and CDR2 is FYNNEI.

V gene TRBV19 combines with J gene TRBJ1-5; TRBD1 is a possible D gene (5 bases). Germline lookup yields CDR1 LNHDA and CDR2 SQIVND (reference sequence). The germline V and J ends were trimmed by 2 bases and 7 bases, with 15 bases remaining between them. This CDR3 is built from 15 residues. In nucleotides, the CDR3 is TGTGCCAGTAGTATACGGGGGGGAGGGGAACAGCCCCAGCATTTT. It specifies CASSIRGGGEQPQHF.

The chain employs TRBV27 and TRBJ1-1, with TRBD1 as a possible D gene (6 bases). The CDR3 is made up of 18 amino acids. In germline, CDR1 is MNHEY, CDR2 SMNVEV (reference sequence). The V end lost 0 bases, the J end lost 4 bases, and 21 bases lay between the germline ends. The CDR3 reads CASSLSLWPGGDGTEAFF. The CDR3 region has the DNA TGTGCCAGCAGTTTATCGTTATGGCCGGGGGGCGATGGCACTGAAGCTTTCTTT.

The chain recombines TRBV5-1 with TRBJ2-7, with 12 bases fitting TRBD2. Germline V gives CDR1 SGHRS, CDR2 YFSETQ. Trimming cost V 4 bases and J 5 bases; bases outside gene matches: 4. There are 14 residues in the CDR3. The CDR3 loop reads CASSRLAGEDEQYF. The DNA for the CDR3 is TGCGCCAGCAGCCGACTAGCGGGAGAAGACGAGCAGTACTTC.

V is TRBV12-3 or TRBV12-4 and J is TRBJ2-3; D is undetermined. Trimming removed 6 bases from V and 8 bases from J, with 12 bases in between. The CDR3 extends over 12 amino acids. The CDR3 loop is CASRASGGTQYF. In DNA, the CDR3 is TGTGCCAGCAGGGCTTCGGGTGGTACGCAGTATTTT.

The chain links TRBV6-1 to TRBJ2-1; 11 positions agree with TRBD2. This CDR3 has 15 residues. The V segment lost 1 base and the J segment 7 bases; nucleotides outside the gene matches: 3. The germline V gene has CDR1 MNHNS and CDR2 SASEGT. CDR3 in amino acids: CASSEGLAGKNEQFF. For the CDR3, the DNA is TGTGCCAGCAGTGAAGGACTAGCGGGGAAGAATGAGCAGTTCTTC.

The chain recombines TRBV6-5 with TRBJ2-5; possibly TRBD2 for D (6 bases). V shed 0 bases and J shed 4 bases, with 12 bases lying between them. Germline V lookup: CDR1 MNHEY, CDR2 SVGAGI. The CDR3 runs 15 residues. This chain's CDR3 is CASSYSRGPTETQYF. CDR3 nucleotides: TGTGCCAGCAGTTACTCGCGGGGCCCCACAGAGACCCAGTACTTC.

CDR3 in amino acids: CAVGAHNQPQHF. The CDR3 coding sequence is TGTGCTGTGGGGGCACACAATCAGCCCCAGCATTTT. The chain combines TRBV19 with TRBJ1-5; D may be TRBD1 (6 bases). Germline V gene lookup returns CDR1 LNHDA and CDR2 SQIVND (reference sequence). The CDR3 has 12 amino acids.

This chain links TRBV27 with TRBJ1-5, with D maybe TRBD1 (5 bases). Germline CDR1 is MNHEY and CDR2 is SMNVEV (reference sequence). There are 13 residues in the CDR3. V gave up 0 bases and J gave up 10 bases, with 10 bases separating them. The DNA for the CDR3 is TGTGCCAGCAGTTTATCGAGGACACAACCCCAGCATTTT. The encoded protein is CASSLSRTQPQHF.

The CDR3 loop reads CASTLEGYEQYF. CDR3 coding DNA: TGCGCCAGCACATTAGAGGGCTACGAGCAGTACTTC. The chain uses TRBV5-1 and TRBJ2-7; perhaps TRBD2 as D (5 bases). CDR1 is SGHRS and CDR2 is YFSETQ in the germline V gene. V was pared by 6 bases and J by 3 bases, with 10 bases between. This CDR3 has 12 residues.

This clone was counted a single time. The V and J genes are TRBV2 and TRBJ2-5, with D possibly matching TRBD2 (5 bases). With 6 bases removed from V and 7 bases from J, the gap between germline ends came to 15 bases. The CDR3 sequence is 13 residues long. Germline-derived CDR1 and CDR2 are SNHLY and FYNNEI. In nucleotides, the CDR3 is TGTGCCAGCAGGGGTGAGGGCCGGGGGACCCAGTACTTC. Translation: CASRGEGRGTQYF.

The CDR3 coding sequence is TGTGCCAGCAGCGTACTGACCGGGGAGCTGTTTTTT. This codes for CASSVLTGELFF. The chain uses TRBV9 and TRBJ2-2; no firm D call. Germline CDR1 is SGDLS and CDR2 is YYNGEE. Trimming stripped 1 base from V and 5 bases from J, with 3 bases between. This CDR3 has 12 residues.

The chain links TRBV9 to TRBJ1-1; D gene ambiguous. Germline CDR1 SGDLS, CDR2 YYNGEE. This CDR3 spans 14 amino acids. V shed 2 bases and J shed 4 bases, with 12 bases lying between them. The CDR3 nucleotides read TGTGCCAGCAGCGTTAGCACCGCCGGCACTGAAGCTTTCTTT. Translated, it gives CASSVSTAGTEAFF.

The chain combines TRBV30 with TRBJ2-3; 14 nucleotides agree with TRBD2. Germline values: CDR1 GTSNPN, CDR2 SVGIG (reference sequence). V was clipped by 1 base and J by 4 bases; unmatched bases: 7. The CDR3 consists of 17 residues. The CDR3: CAWSGAGLAGAADTQYF. The DNA of the CDR3 is TGTGCCTGGAGTGGGGCGGGACTAGCGGGAGCGGCAGATACGCAGTATTTT.

CDR3 coding DNA: TGTGCCTGGAAGTTGGTAGGGGGCTCCTACAATGAGCAGTTCTTC. Residues: CAWKLVGGSYNEQFF. The chain couples TRBV30 to TRBJ2-1; a weak D match, TRBD1 (6 bases). CDR3 size: 15 residues. In germline, CDR1 is GTSNPN, CDR2 SVGIG (reference sequence). The V end lost 4 bases, the J end lost 0 bases, and 13 bases lay between the germline ends.